These 12 T cell receptor beta chains were all obtained from the same sample, sequenced in a study of blood T cell repertoires in COVID-19. Profiling relied on immunoSEQ multiplex PCR, and the TCRdb table lists in-frame clones only, not all of them. The repertoire consists of some 120,000 clones, with 90% occurring once and the leading ten covering 3.7%. Sequencing was performed on peripheral blood. All receptors derive from a man in his fifties or sixties with active COVID-19.

This sequence joins TRBV5-8 and TRBJ2-7; 10 bases are a match to TRBD1. The CDR3 covers 17 residues. Germline lookup yields CDR1 SGHTS and CDR2 YDEGEE. The CDR3 DNA follows: TGTGCCAGTAGCTTGTGGGGGACAGGGGCCAAACGATACGAGCAGTACGTC. Translated: CASSLWGTGAKRYEQYV.

The V and J genes are TRBV6-1 and TRBJ2-7, with D unresolved. Trimming stripped 1 base from V and 2 bases from J, with 9 bases between. Looked up from germline, CDR1 is MNHNS and CDR2 is SASEGT. There are 14 residues in the CDR3. The CDR3 protein is CASSEDVRTYEQYV. DNA of the CDR3: TGTGCCAGCAGTGAAGACGTCAGGACCTACGAGCAGTACGTC.

This rearrangement joins TRBV18 to TRBJ2-5; a possible D gene is TRBD2 (6 bases). Looked up from germline, CDR1 is KGHSH and CDR2 is LQKENI. This CDR3 is built from 17 residues. The ends were cut back, 1 base at V and 4 bases at J, with 19 bases in the middle. DNA of the CDR3: TGTGCCAGCTCACCACTCGGAGGAGGGTATGGGGGAGAGACCCAGTACTTC. Translation gives CASSPLGGGYGGETQYF.

The chain employs TRBV7-9 and TRBJ1-4; D is possibly TRBD1 (5 bases). This CDR3 is built from 14 residues. CDR1 is SEHNR, CDR2 FQNEAQ, per germline (reference sequence). V lost 5 bases, J lost 8 bases, and 15 bases lay in between. The CDR3 coding sequence is TGTGCCAGCAGCACCTACGGGGGTTGGGAAAAACTGTTTTTT. Translation: CASSTYGGWEKLFF.

This clone appeared once. The rearrangement joins TRBV24-1 to TRBJ2-2, with 11 bases identical to TRBD1. CDR3 length: 19 amino acids. V shed 4 bases, J shed 7 bases, and the junction held 16 bases outside the gene matches. Germline V gives CDR1 KGHDR, CDR2 SFDVKD. The CDR3, as DNA: TGTGCCACCAGTGAACAGGACAGGGGGCGCGTTCCGGGCAGCGGGGAGCTGTTTTTT. Its translation is CATSEQDRGRVPGSGELFF.

This chain connects TRBV12-3 or TRBV12-4 to TRBJ2-3; 8 bases align to TRBD2. After removal of 1 base from V and 6 bases from J, the junction contained 0 bases not matched to a gene. This CDR3 contains 13 residues. The CDR3 region is CASSLGGRDTQYF. The CDR3, as DNA: TGTGCCAGCAGTTTAGGCGGGAGGGATACGCAGTATTTT.

CDR3 region: CASSLGQGSLGTEAFF. The CDR3 bases are TGTGCCAGCAGCTTAGGACAGGGGTCTCTTGGCACTGAAGCTTTCTTT. This sequence joins TRBV3-1 (or the pseudogene TRBV3-2) and TRBJ1-1, with 9 bases lining up with TRBD1. Per germline, CDR1 LGHDT and CDR2 YNNKEL (reference sequence). This CDR3 spans 16 amino acids. V lost 5 bases to trimming and J lost 4 bases; unmatched junction nucleotides: 11.

The chain recombines TRBV6-1 with TRBJ1-5; D perhaps matches TRBD1 (5 bases). V dropped 2 bases and J dropped 3 bases, with 14 bases sitting between them. The CDR3 has 16 amino acids. Germline V gene sequence: CDR1 MNHNS, CDR2 SASEGT. The CDR3 coding sequence is TGTGCCAGCAGTGAACGGGCAGGGCTGGACAATCAGCCCCAGCATTTT. This gives the protein CASSERAGLDNQPQHF.

This clone was observed a single time. The chain joins TRBV5-4 to TRBJ1-2; TRBD1 might be the D (6 bases). V gave up 1 base and J gave up 3 bases, with 13 bases separating them. CDR1 and CDR2 from the germline V gene are SGHNT and YYREEE (reference sequence). The CDR3 has 15 residues. CDR3 region: CASSLRRTAYYGYTF. The CDR3 region has the DNA TGTGCCAGCAGCTTGCGTCGGACAGCCTACTATGGCTACACCTTC. Combining the CDR3 with reference TRBV5-4 and TRBJ1-2 gives the whole variable domain ETGVTQSPTHLIKTRGQQVTLRCSSQSGHNTVSWYQQALGQGPQFIFQYYREEENGRGNFPPRFSGLQFPNYSSELNVNALELDDSALYLCASSLRRTAYYGYTFGSGTRLTVV.

This clone appeared once. The chain uses TRBV3-1 (or the pseudogene TRBV3-2) and TRBJ2-3; TRBD1 matches 9 bases. V was pared by 0 bases and J by 1 base, with 8 bases of the junction left unmatched. The CDR3 sequence is 18 residues long. Germline loops: CDR1 LGHDT, CDR2 YNNKEL (reference sequence). DNA of the CDR3: TGTGCCAGCAGCCAAGAGCCCCCCACAGGGGGCGGCACAGATACGCAGTATTTT. The encoded protein is CASSQEPPTGGGTDTQYF.

J is TRBJ1-2 and V is TRBV5-4, with TRBD1 identical over 8 bases. The CDR3 has 13 residues. V shed 3 bases and J 4 bases; nucleotides not matched to a gene: 2. The germline CDR1 and CDR2 sequences are SGHNT and YYREEE (reference sequence). In DNA, the CDR3 is TGTGCCAGCAGCTCAGGGGGCTCCTATGGCTACACCTTC. It is translated as CASSSGGSYGYTF.

This clone was detected once. The chain has TRBV3-1 (or the pseudogene TRBV3-2) and TRBJ1-1, with D unclear. CDR1 is LGHDT, CDR2 YNNKEL, per germline (reference sequence). The CDR3 loop spans 17 amino acids. V shed 0 bases and J shed 6 bases, with 20 bases lying between them. In nucleotides, the CDR3 is TGTGCCAGCAGCCAAGATAACGAAAGGACTCCAGTCGCTGAAGCTTTCTTT. Translating gives CASSQDNERTPVAEAFF.